What follows is one T cell receptor beta chain and its context. No antigen is known for it. With 0 bases clipped from V and 7 bases from J, the junction kept 5 bases outside the gene matches. Germline values: CDR1 SGHAT, CDR2 FQNNGV. This CDR3 has 15 amino acids. This sample was taken from a study of OX40 agonist ivuxolimab in advanced cancers. Overall study findings and caveats: Partial responders treated at 0.1-3.0 mg/kg exhibited clonal expansion among the lowest measured.

Profiled with immunoSEQ multiplex PCR; TCRdb holds only in-frame clones, not every one. The sample shows approximately 82,000 clones, approximately 89% of them seen only once. The sequence was obtained from an adult with an advanced solid tumor such as melanoma, head and neck, liver or kidney cancer. This chain joins TRBV11-2 and TRBJ1-4; 7 bases are a match to TRBD1. The sample consisted of CD4+ or CD8+ T cells sorted from blood, taken in a trial of the OX40 agonist ivuxolimab. The CDR3 reads CASSLDQGGSEKLFF. The CDR3 DNA is TGTGCCAGCAGCTTAGATCAGGGGGGGAGTGAAAAACTGTTTTTT. Looking up the rest from reference TRBV11-2 and TRBJ1-4 gives the full variable domain: EAGVAQSPRYKIIEKRQSVAFWCNPISGHATLYWYQQILGQGPKLLIQFQNNGVVDDSQLPKDRFSAERLKGVDSTLKIQPAKLEDSAVYLCASSLDQGGSEKLFFGSGTQLSVL.